This T cell receptor (beta chain) was recovered during a study of blood T cell repertoires in COVID-19. V lost 7 bases and J 4 bases, leaving 10 bases between the germline ends. Germline CDR1 reads KGHDR; CDR2 reads SFDVKD. CDR3 length equals 13 residues. Using immunoSEQ multiplex PCR, the repertoire was profiled, and TCRdb retains in-frame clones only, with some absent. This table holds just under 350,000 clones, around 91% found once. This TCR was sampled from a woman aged 18-29 years who had recovered from COVID-19. The V call is TRBV24-1, the J call TRBJ2-1, with a possible D match to TRBD1 (6 bases). The sample comprised peripheral blood. CDR3 nucleotide sequence: TGTGCCACCAGCCAGGGGCGATACAATGAGCAGTTCTTC. It specifies CATSQGRYNEQFF.